This is a list of T cell receptor beta chains from one sample in a study of OX40 agonist ivuxolimab in advanced cancers. Assay used: immunoSEQ multiplex PCR; TCRdb lists only in-frame clones, some missing. The data hold about 79,000 clones, with approximately 92% observed a single time. Sequenced material: CD4+ or CD8+ T cells sorted from blood, taken in a trial of the OX40 agonist ivuxolimab. These receptors came from an adult with an advanced solid tumor such as melanoma, head and neck, liver or kidney cancer. Both conserved end residues are part of each CDR3. A D gene is named only where the DNA matches it firmly. Clone size is shown for a subset of rows, as once, few, many or a class of expanded clone.

cdr3_aa: CASSLVRGPYGYTF
cdr3_nt: TGTGCTAGCAGCTTAGTGCGGGGCCCCTATGGCTACACCTTC
j_call: TRBJ1-2
clone_size: .
d_call: .
v_call: TRBV7-7

cdr3_aa: CAWKRTGGNTEAFF
cdr3_nt: TGTGCCTGGAAACGGACAGGGGGGAACACTGAAGCTTTCTTT
j_call: TRBJ1-1
clone_size: .
d_call: TRBD1
v_call: TRBV30

cdr3_aa: CASSLGGPSGSYEQFF
cdr3_nt: TGCGCCAGCAGCTTAGGAGGGCCTAGCGGGAGCTATGAGCAGTTCTTC
j_call: TRBJ2-1
clone_size: .
d_call: TRBD2
v_call: TRBV5-1

cdr3_aa: CASSVAGGGYEQYF
cdr3_nt: TGTGCCAGCAGCGTAGCAGGGGGTGGCTACGAGCAGTACTTC
j_call: TRBJ2-7
clone_size: .
d_call: TRBD1
v_call: TRBV9

cdr3_aa: CASSLVTWHSYNEQFF
cdr3_nt: TGTGCCAGCAGCTTAGTAACGTGGCACTCTTACAATGAGCAGTTCTTC
j_call: TRBJ2-1
clone_size: .
d_call: .
v_call: TRBV7-2

cdr3_aa: CASSLATSGVWGEQFF
cdr3_nt: TGTGCCAGCAGCTTAGCGACTAGCGGTGTTTGGGGTGAGCAGTTCTTC
j_call: TRBJ2-1
clone_size: .
d_call: TRBD2
v_call: TRBV7-6

cdr3_aa: CASSLFTNEQFF
cdr3_nt: TGTGCCAGTAGTCTTTTTACCAATGAGCAGTTCTTC
j_call: TRBJ2-1
clone_size: .
d_call: .
v_call: TRBV19

cdr3_aa: CASSYGEQLFF
cdr3_nt: TGTGCCAGCAGTTACGGCGAGCAGCTGTTTTTT
j_call: TRBJ2-2
clone_size: .
d_call: .
v_call: TRBV6-6

cdr3_aa: CASSPESGSGAYEQYF
cdr3_nt: TGTGCCAGCAGCCCCGAAAGCGGGAGTGGAGCTTACGAGCAGTACTTC
j_call: TRBJ2-7
clone_size: .
d_call: TRBD2
v_call: TRBV7-2

cdr3_aa: CASSGTDRNTGELFF
cdr3_nt: TGTGCCAGCAGCGGAACGGACAGGAACACCGGGGAGCTGTTTTTT
j_call: TRBJ2-2
clone_size: .
d_call: .
v_call: TRBV11-3

cdr3_aa: CASSLGEGTEAFF
cdr3_nt: TGTGCCAGCAGCTTAGGGGAGGGGACTGAAGCTTTCTTT
j_call: TRBJ1-1
clone_size: .
d_call: .
v_call: TRBV7-3

cdr3_aa: CASSLKRDTEAFF
cdr3_nt: TGTGCCAGCAGTTTAAAGAGGGACACTGAAGCTTTCTTT
j_call: TRBJ1-1
clone_size: .
d_call: .
v_call: TRBV27

cdr3_aa: CASSPGMLRGYTF
cdr3_nt: TGTGCCAGCTCACCAGGGATGCTGCGAGGCTACACCTTC
j_call: TRBJ1-2
clone_size: .
d_call: .
v_call: TRBV18

cdr3_aa: CASSQRTSGRTDTQYF
cdr3_nt: TGTGCCAGCAGCCAAAGGACTAGCGGACGCACAGATACGCAGTATTTT
j_call: TRBJ2-3
clone_size: .
d_call: TRBD2
v_call: TRBV14

cdr3_aa: CASSPGEREAYEQYF
cdr3_nt: TGTGCCAGCAGCCCCGGGGAGCGGGAAGCCTACGAGCAGTACTTC
j_call: TRBJ2-7
clone_size: .
d_call: TRBD2
v_call: TRBV14

cdr3_aa: CASSWKRDATDTQYF
cdr3_nt: TGCGCCAGCAGCTGGAAGCGGGACGCCACAGATACGCAGTATTTT
j_call: TRBJ2-3
clone_size: .
d_call: TRBD2
v_call: TRBV5-1

cdr3_aa: CASSIGGARAEAFF
cdr3_nt: TGTGCCAGTAGTATAGGCGGGGCAAGGGCTGAAGCTTTCTTT
j_call: TRBJ1-1
clone_size: .
d_call: .
v_call: TRBV19

cdr3_aa: CISTENTEAFF
cdr3_nt: TGTATATCTACAGAGAACACTGAAGCTTTCTTT
j_call: TRBJ1-1
clone_size: .
d_call: .
v_call: TRBV29-1

cdr3_aa: CAWSVLSGRGEQFF
cdr3_nt: TGTGCCTGGAGTGTACTCAGCGGGAGGGGTGAGCAGTTCTTC
j_call: TRBJ2-1
clone_size: .
d_call: TRBD2
v_call: TRBV30

cdr3_aa: CASGPPSTRQVNQPQHF
cdr3_nt: TGTGCTAGTGGCCCTCCTTCCACCCGACAGGTCAATCAGCCCCAGCATTTT
j_call: TRBJ1-5
clone_size: .
d_call: .
v_call: TRBV12-5

cdr3_aa: CASSLGLRATEAFF
cdr3_nt: TGTGCCAGCAGCTTAGGCCTCAGGGCCACTGAAGCTTTCTTT
j_call: TRBJ1-1
clone_size: .
d_call: .
v_call: TRBV7-8

cdr3_aa: CASSPRGTDEKLFF
cdr3_nt: TGTGCCAGCTCACCACGTGGGACAGATGAAAAACTGTTTTTT
j_call: TRBJ1-4
clone_size: .
d_call: TRBD1
v_call: TRBV18

cdr3_aa: CASSAGNQPQHF
cdr3_nt: TGTGCCAGCAGCGCGGGCAATCAGCCCCAGCATTTT
j_call: TRBJ1-5
clone_size: few
d_call: .
v_call: TRBV6-1

cdr3_aa: CASSLDPGRAYEQYF
cdr3_nt: TGCGCCAGCAGCTTGGACCCCGGGAGGGCCTACGAGCAGTACTTC
j_call: TRBJ2-7
clone_size: once
d_call: TRBD2
v_call: TRBV5-1

cdr3_aa: CASSQDGWGKSGIEYEQYF
cdr3_nt: TGCGCCAGCAGCCAAGATGGATGGGGTAAAAGTGGGATAGAGTACGAGCAGTACTTC
j_call: TRBJ2-7
clone_size: once
d_call: .
v_call: TRBV4-1

cdr3_aa: CASSLVQGGTEAFF
cdr3_nt: TGTGCCAGCAGCTTGGTACAGGGCGGGACTGAAGCTTTCTTT
j_call: TRBJ1-1
clone_size: .
d_call: .
v_call: TRBV5-6

cdr3_aa: CASAGPRVPHEQYF
cdr3_nt: TGTGCCAGCGCCGGGCCCAGGGTTCCCCACGAGCAGTACTTC
j_call: TRBJ2-7
clone_size: .
d_call: .
v_call: TRBV2

cdr3_aa: CASRPIRGNEQFF
cdr3_nt: TGCGCCAGCAGACCGATCAGAGGCAATGAGCAGTTCTTC
j_call: TRBJ2-1
clone_size: .
d_call: .
v_call: TRBV10-2

cdr3_aa: CASSFQLGETQYF
cdr3_nt: TGTGCCAGCAGTTTCCAGTTGGGGGAGACCCAGTACTTC
j_call: TRBJ2-5
clone_size: once
d_call: .
v_call: TRBV2

cdr3_aa: CASSWDSNYGYTF
cdr3_nt: TGTGCCAGCAGTTGGGACAGCAACTATGGCTACACCTTC
j_call: TRBJ1-2
clone_size: .
d_call: TRBD1
v_call: TRBV28

cdr3_aa: CASTEGSFSYEQYF
cdr3_nt: TGTGCCAGCACGGAGGGATCCTTCTCCTACGAGCAGTACTTC
j_call: TRBJ2-7
clone_size: once
d_call: .
v_call: TRBV28

cdr3_aa: CASSFILRQGNTEAFF
cdr3_nt: TGTGCCAGCAGCTTTATATTAAGACAGGGGAACACTGAAGCTTTCTTT
j_call: TRBJ1-1
clone_size: .
d_call: TRBD1
v_call: TRBV7-8

cdr3_aa: CASSQAALAGVQYF
cdr3_nt: TGCGCCAGCAGCCAGGCCGCACTAGCGGGAGTACAGTACTTC
j_call: TRBJ2-7
clone_size: .
d_call: TRBD2
v_call: TRBV4-1

cdr3_aa: CASSQPISSYGYTF
cdr3_nt: TGTGCCAGCAGCCAGCCGATAAGTTCCTACGGCTACACCTTC
j_call: TRBJ1-2
clone_size: .
d_call: .
v_call: TRBV7-9

cdr3_aa: CAWSNVGESTEAFF
cdr3_nt: TGTGCCTGGAGTAACGTCGGGGAGTCCACTGAAGCTTTCTTT
j_call: TRBJ1-1
clone_size: .
d_call: .
v_call: TRBV30

cdr3_aa: CASSPTPGQGASYEQYF
cdr3_nt: TGTGCCAGCAGCCCGACCCCGGGACAGGGGGCATCCTACGAGCAGTACTTC
j_call: TRBJ2-7
clone_size: once
d_call: TRBD1
v_call: TRBV9

cdr3_aa: CASSLRQGAWYGYTF
cdr3_nt: TGTGCCAGCAGTTTACGACAGGGGGCTTGGTATGGCTACACCTTC
j_call: TRBJ1-2
clone_size: .
d_call: TRBD1
v_call: TRBV28

cdr3_aa: CASRASGVNNEQFF
cdr3_nt: TGTGCCAGCAGGGCTAGCGGGGTTAACAATGAGCAGTTCTTC
j_call: TRBJ2-1
clone_size: .
d_call: TRBD2
v_call: TRBV6-1

cdr3_aa: CASRGQGASQETQYF
cdr3_nt: TGCGCCAGCAGGGGACAGGGGGCTAGTCAAGAGACCCAGTACTTC
j_call: TRBJ2-5
clone_size: .
d_call: TRBD1
v_call: TRBV5-1

cdr3_aa: CASSVVGGGGLEQYF
cdr3_nt: TGTGCCAGCAGCGTCGTTGGGGGAGGAGGGCTCGAGCAGTACTTC
j_call: TRBJ2-7
clone_size: .
d_call: .
v_call: TRBV7-6